Listed below are T cell receptor beta chains from one sample, sequenced in a study of CD8 T cells in ankylosing spondylitis. Each CDR3 protein is one row after TCRdb ran MiXCR on the 5' RACE reads. The sample records 150,000 to 200,000 distinct CDR3 sequences, 25% to 35% being singletons. Source material: synovial fluid, either unsorted or a sorted T cell fraction (not recorded which). These receptors were taken from a male donor with ankylosing spondylitis. The CDR3 runs from the conserved cysteine through the conserved F or W. D genes are given only for firm matches. Size is stated for part of the rows, as once, few or many counts, or as a class when the clone is expanded.

v_gene	j_gene	abundance	d_gene	CDR3aa	CDR3nt
TRBV20-1	TRBJ2-7	-	-	CSAETTGYEQYF	TGCAGTGCTGAGACGACAGGCTACGAGCAGTACTTC
TRBV14	TRBJ2-2	few	TRBD2	CASSQLGGRASGELFF	TGTGCCAGCAGCCAGCTCGGCGGGAGGGCCTCCGGGGAGCTGTTTTTT
TRBV2	TRBJ1-5	-	-	CASSIAESNQPQHF	TGTGCCAGCAGTATCGCAGAGAGCAATCAGCCCCAGCATTTT
TRBV5-1	TRBJ2-2	few	-	CASSEDGTGELFF	TGCGCCAGCAGCGAAGACGGCACCGGGGAGCTGTTTTTT
TRBV5-1	TRBJ2-5	-	-	CASSLVGSETQYF	TGCGCCAGCAGCTTGGTAGGGTCAGAGACCCAGTACTTC
TRBV5-1	TRBJ2-5	-	TRBD1	CASSLAGTGKETQYF	TGCGCCAGCAGCTTGGCCGGGACAGGGAAAGAGACCCAGTACTTC
TRBV6-1	TRBJ1-4	-	TRBD1	CASKQGAREKLFF	TGTGCCAGCAAACAGGGGGCGAGGGAAAAACTGTTTTTT
TRBV6-1	TRBJ1-2	-	-	CASSEGFYYGYTF	TGTGCCAGCAGTGAAGGTTTTTACTATGGCTACACCTTC
TRBV4-2	TRBJ2-7	-	-	CASSQTSWYEQYF	TGTGCCAGCAGCCAAACTAGCTGGTACGAGCAGTACTTC
TRBV12-3/TRBV12-4	TRBJ1-2	-	-	CASRKQDNYGYTF	TGTGCCAGCAGAAAACAAGATAACTATGGCTACACCTTC
TRBV28	TRBJ1-4	few	TRBD1	CASSLSGQKREKLFF	TGTGCCAGCAGTTTATCGGGACAGAAGAGGGAAAAACTGTTTTTT
TRBV5-1	TRBJ1-3	few	-	CASSFDSYSGNTIYF	TGCGCCAGCAGCTTCGACAGTTACTCTGGAAACACCATATATTTT
TRBV11-1	TRBJ1-2	-	TRBD1	CASRRGQGDYGYTF	TGTGCCAGCAGACGGGGACAGGGAGATTATGGCTACACCTTC
TRBV20-1	TRBJ2-2	-	-	CSPRTLNTGELFF	TGCAGTCCAAGGACCTTGAACACCGGGGAGCTGTTTTTT
TRBV7-2	TRBJ1-2	-	-	CASSSSTYGYTF	TGTGCCAGCAGCTCTTCCACCTATGGCTACACCTTC
TRBV28	TRBJ2-1	-	TRBD2	CASHAGGGDEQFF	TGTGCCAGCCATGCGGGAGGGGGGGATGAGCAGTTCTTC
TRBV7-8	TRBJ2-1	-	TRBD2	CASSLRGSGRAANEQFF	TGTGCCAGCAGCCTCCGGGGTAGCGGGAGGGCCGCAAATGAGCAGTTCTTC
TRBV5-1	TRBJ1-1	many	-	CASSLQAGWTTEAFF	TGCGCCAGCAGCTTGCAGGCCGGGTGGACCACTGAAGCTTTCTTT
TRBV11-2	TRBJ2-1	-	TRBD2	CASSLGWTSGRAGSRTNEQFF	TGTGCCAGCAGCTTAGGTTGGACTAGCGGGAGGGCGGGCTCTCGGACCAATGAGCAGTTCTTC
TRBV4-2	TRBJ1-5	few	-	CASSQGLISNQPQHF	TGTGCCAGCAGCCAAGGGCTGATTAGCAATCAGCCCCAGCATTTT
TRBV15	TRBJ2-3	-	-	CATSRGTLSTDTQYF	TGTGCCACCAGCAGAGGGACGTTAAGCACAGATACGCAGTATTTT
TRBV20-1	TRBJ2-7	-	TRBD2	CSAQLAGISYEQYF	TGCAGTGCCCAACTAGCGGGGATCTCCTACGAGCAGTACTTC
TRBV12-3/TRBV12-4	TRBJ1-2	-	-	CASSFYGDYGYTF	TGTGCCAGCAGTTTTTATGGGGACTATGGCTACACCTTC
TRBV20-1	TRBJ1-1	-	-	CSAESPLDTEAFF	TGCAGTGCCGAGTCCCCGCTGGACACTGAAGCTTTCTTT
TRBV21-1	TRBJ1-4	few	-	CASSKVGRGPTNEKLFF	TGTGCCAGCAGCAAAGTGGGCAGGGGGCCCACTAATGAAAAACTGTTTTTT
TRBV29-1	TRBJ2-5	few	TRBD2	CSVGGGETQYF	TGCAGCGTTGGCGGGGGAGAGACCCAGTACTTC
TRBV7-2	TRBJ2-3	few	-	CASSFQGPDTQYF	TGTGCCAGCAGCTTCCAGGGCCCAGATACGCAGTATTTT
TRBV7-8	TRBJ1-4	few	TRBD1	CASSSGGVGEKLFF	TGTGCCAGCAGCTCAGGGGGGGTAGGAGAAAAACTGTTTTTT
TRBV28	TRBJ2-7	many	-	CASSLGGRVYEQYF	TGTGCCAGCAGTTTAGGGGGCAGAGTCTACGAGCAGTACTTC
TRBV3-1	TRBJ1-4	-	-	CASSQGPEKLFF	TGTGCCAGCAGCCAAGGACCTGAAAAACTGTTTTTT
TRBV6-2/TRBV6-3	TRBJ2-2	-	-	CASSSAGTDTGELFF	TGTGCCAGCAGTTCCGCCGGGACGGACACCGGGGAGCTGTTTTTT
TRBV5-6	TRBJ2-7	-	TRBD2	CASSLVFQAGDPYEQYF	TGTGCCAGCAGCTTGGTATTCCAAGCGGGAGACCCCTACGAGCAGTACTTC
TRBV7-9	TRBJ1-1	few	-	CASSLAAGAEAFF	TGTGCCAGCAGCTTAGCTGCCGGGGCTGAAGCTTTCTTT
TRBV5-4	TRBJ1-2	few	-	CASSPAGEVHGYTF	TGTGCCAGCAGTCCCGCCGGGGAGGTTCATGGCTACACCTTC
TRBV23-1	TRBJ1-6	-	-	CASRPGTASNSPLHF	TGCGCCAGCCGCCCTGGAACAGCTAGTAATTCACCCCTCCACTTT
TRBV2	TRBJ1-1	-	TRBD1	CASSETIGTGGAGAFF	TGTGCCAGCAGTGAAACCATTGGGACAGGGGGCGCGGGAGCTTTCTTT
TRBV7-8	TRBJ1-4	few	-	CASSLSGGPNEKLFF	TGTGCCAGCAGCTTATCGGGGGGGCCTAATGAAAAACTGTTTTTT
TRBV28	TRBJ1-1	many	TRBD1	CASSPRDREIGQAFF	TGTGCCAGCAGTCCCAGGGACAGGGAGATTGGCCAAGCTTTCTTT
TRBV10-3	TRBJ2-1	-	TRBD1	CATGTGETEQFF	TGTGCCACCGGGACAGGGGAAACAGAGCAGTTCTTC
TRBV20-1	TRBJ1-1	few	-	CSAPPSTANTEAFF	TGCAGTGCCCCACCCTCTACAGCGAACACTGAAGCTTTCTTT
TRBV3-1	TRBJ2-7	many	-	CASSLQGPTYEQYF	TGTGCCAGCAGCCTACAAGGTCCCACGTACGAGCAGTACTTC
TRBV12-3/TRBV12-4	TRBJ2-5	many	-	CASSPSVDPGTQYF	TGTGCCAGCAGCCCTAGTGTGGACCCGGGGACCCAGTACTTC
TRBV29-1	TRBJ2-3	once	-	CSVRGGGEFGTDTQYF	TGCAGCGTTCGAGGAGGGGGAGAATTCGGCACAGATACGCAGTATTTT
TRBV20-1	TRBJ2-3	-	-	CSARIGRDGTDTQYF	TGCAGTGCTAGGATCGGGCGGGATGGCACAGATACGCAGTATTTT
TRBV20-1	TRBJ2-1	many	-	CSAEPRSSYNEQFF	TGCAGTGCTGAGCCCCGGAGCTCCTACAATGAGCAGTTCTTC
TRBV24-1	TRBJ1-1	-	-	CATSDPMNTEAFF	TGTGCCACCAGTGATCCGATGAACACTGAAGCTTTCTTT
TRBV6-1	TRBJ1-2	few	-	CASSPAQDGDYGYTF	TGTGCCAGCAGTCCCGCCCAGGACGGGGACTATGGCTACACCTTC
TRBV6-1	TRBJ1-1	-	-	CASRSLTGMGTEAFF	TGTGCCAGCAGATCCCTAACAGGGATGGGCACTGAAGCTTTCTTT
TRBV7-8	TRBJ2-3	-	-	CASSLASLAGATDTQYF	TGTGCCAGCAGCTTAGCGTCGTTGGCAGGGGCCACAGATACGCAGTATTTT
TRBV6-2/TRBV6-3	TRBJ2-5	-	TRBD2	CASSKGLAAWYQETQYF	TGTGCCAGCAGCAAGGGACTAGCGGCTTGGTACCAAGAGACCCAGTACTTC
TRBV15	TRBJ2-7	few	-	CATSRDLIYEQYF	TGTGCCACCAGCAGAGATCTAATCTACGAGCAGTACTTC
TRBV10-1	TRBJ2-5	few	-	CASSESPQRETQYF	TGCGCCAGCAGTGAGTCGCCCCAGAGGGAGACCCAGTACTTC
TRBV30	TRBJ1-2	-	-	CAWSVKEIYTF	TGTGCCTGGAGTGTAAAAGAGATCTACACCTTC
TRBV6-1	TRBJ1-1	few	TRBD1	CASSDPNRGAFF	TGTGCCAGCAGTGACCCCAACAGGGGAGCTTTCTTT
TRBV20-1	TRBJ2-1	-	TRBD2	CSARAPPGTSGGGVGYNEQFF	TGCAGTGCTAGAGCACCCCCCGGGACTAGCGGGGGTGGGGTTGGCTACAATGAGCAGTTCTTC
TRBV30	TRBJ2-3	many	-	CAWSVSPGDTQYF	TGTGCCTGGAGTGTAAGCCCCGGAGATACGCAGTATTTT
TRBV7-7	TRBJ2-3	-	TRBD2	CASSLSGGAGDTQYF	TGTGCTAGCAGCTTGAGCGGGGGGGCTGGTGATACGCAGTATTTT
TRBV18	TRBJ1-1	few	-	CASSPTATNTEAFF	TGTGCCAGCTCACCCACAGCGACGAACACTGAAGCTTTCTTT
TRBV20-1	TRBJ2-1	few	-	CSARSGASYNEQFF	TGCAGTGCTAGATCCGGGGCATCCTACAATGAGCAGTTCTTC
TRBV7-9	TRBJ2-7	few	-	CASSLMSYEQYF	TGTGCCAGCAGCTTAATGTCCTACGAGCAGTACTTC